What follows are 2 T cell receptor beta chains derived from one specimen sequenced in a study of cytomegalovirus exposure and HLA in healthy donors (dated by TCRdb to between 2016 and 2019). Libraries were built with the immunoSEQ multiplex PCR assay. The multiplex PCR relied on a mix of 60 forward primers for TCR Vbeta segments and 13 reverse primers for TCR Jbeta segments. Here the immuneACCESS table is served through TCRdb, limited to in-frame sequences with V and J called. Missing clones are a known gap in these copies; in checked studies unresolved V genes cover under half, and the rest lacks a known reason. In all, the sample holds under 300,000 clones, and around 80% of those were seen once. Jointly, the top ten make up approximately 8.4% of the sample. Sample: PBMCs. These receptors were obtained from a woman in her sixties in good health and CMV-seropositive.

The J gene is TRBJ2-5, the V gene TRBV7-9; TRBD1 matches 7 bases. Germline CDR1 and CDR2: SEHNR and FQNEAQ (reference sequence). The length of the CDR3 is 17 residues. Germline trimming cut 5 bases from V and 5 bases from J; bases unmatched to any gene: 17. Written as DNA, the CDR3 is TGTGCCAGCAGCCGAGGACCAGGGACAGCCCGCGTTGAGACCCAGTACTTC. Its translation: CASSRGPGTARVETQYF.

The chain employs TRBV18 and TRBJ2-7; 7 nucleotides match TRBD2. This CDR3 spans 13 amino acids. The germline gives CDR1 KGHSH, CDR2 LQKENI. Trimming cost V 0 bases and J 7 bases; bases outside gene matches: 3. The CDR3 nucleotides read TGTGCCAGCTCACCACCGGGAGGGGCGGAGCAGTACTTC. Its translation is CASSPPGGAEQYF.